The present entry profiles one TCR beta chain with its context. Its specificity is not known. V lost 2 bases and J 7 bases, leaving 15 bases between the germline ends. The germline CDR1 and CDR2 sequences are MDHEN and SYDVKM. This CDR3 has 14 residues. These data belong to a study of T cell responses to AZD1222 COVID-19 vaccine. General study results and limits: Clonal diversity may have been underestimated in mostly white British donors. A rise in Spike-specific TCR breadth and depth followed two AZD1222 doses. Mapped onto spike, vaccine-associated CD4 TCRs spanned it and were dominant at 160-218 and 743-854.

Clones were read by immunoSEQ multiplex PCR, and TCRdb kept only the in-frame ones, dropping some. This sample has hundreds of thousands of clones, with almost 95% found just once. Sequenced here: peripheral blood, sampled 28 days after the second AZD1222 dose. The chain recombines TRBV28 with TRBJ2-7; D may be TRBD1 (6 bases). The origin of this receptor is an adult who received the AZD1222 COVID-19 vaccine. CDR3 in amino acids: CASSLGDTIGEQYF. The CDR3 DNA reads as TGTGCCAGCAGTTTAGGGGACACCATAGGAGAGCAGTACTTC.